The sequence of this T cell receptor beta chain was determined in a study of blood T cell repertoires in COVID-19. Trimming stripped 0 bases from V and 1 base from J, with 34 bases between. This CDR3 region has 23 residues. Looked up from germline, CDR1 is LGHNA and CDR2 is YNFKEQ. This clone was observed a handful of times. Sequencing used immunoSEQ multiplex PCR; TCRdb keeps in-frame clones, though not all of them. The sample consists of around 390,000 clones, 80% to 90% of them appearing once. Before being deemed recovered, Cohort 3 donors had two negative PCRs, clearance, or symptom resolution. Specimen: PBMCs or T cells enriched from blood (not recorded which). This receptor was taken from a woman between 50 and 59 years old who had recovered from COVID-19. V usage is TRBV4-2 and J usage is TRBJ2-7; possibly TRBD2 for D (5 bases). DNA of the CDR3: TGTGCCAGCAGCCAAGATAATCCCAGGACCCTCAGGACCGACTACTATAAATCCTACGAGCAGTACTTC. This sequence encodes CASSQDNPRTLRTDYYKSYEQYF.